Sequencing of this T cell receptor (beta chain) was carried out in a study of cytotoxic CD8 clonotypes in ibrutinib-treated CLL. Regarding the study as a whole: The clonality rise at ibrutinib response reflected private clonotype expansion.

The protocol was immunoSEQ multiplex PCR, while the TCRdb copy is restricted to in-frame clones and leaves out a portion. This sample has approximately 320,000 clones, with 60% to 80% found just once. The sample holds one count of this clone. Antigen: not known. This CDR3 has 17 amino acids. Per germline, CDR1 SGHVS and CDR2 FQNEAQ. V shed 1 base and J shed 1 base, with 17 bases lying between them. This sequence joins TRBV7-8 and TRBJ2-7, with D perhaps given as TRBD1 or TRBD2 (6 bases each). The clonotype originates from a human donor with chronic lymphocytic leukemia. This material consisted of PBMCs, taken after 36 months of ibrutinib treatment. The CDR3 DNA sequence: TGTGCCAGCAGCTTAGATTATAGGGGGGATGAATCCTACGAGCAGTACTTC. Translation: CASSLDYRGDESYEQYF.